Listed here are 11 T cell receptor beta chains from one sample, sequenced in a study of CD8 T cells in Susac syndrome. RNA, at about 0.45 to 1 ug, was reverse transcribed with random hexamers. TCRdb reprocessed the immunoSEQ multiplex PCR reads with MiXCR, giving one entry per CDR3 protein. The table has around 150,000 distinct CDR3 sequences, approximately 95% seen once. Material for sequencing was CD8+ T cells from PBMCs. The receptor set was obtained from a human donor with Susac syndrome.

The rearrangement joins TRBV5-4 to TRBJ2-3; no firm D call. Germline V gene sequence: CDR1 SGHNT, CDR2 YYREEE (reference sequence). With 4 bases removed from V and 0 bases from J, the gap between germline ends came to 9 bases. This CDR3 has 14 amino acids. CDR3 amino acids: CASSDFQSTDTQYF. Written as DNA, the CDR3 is TGTGCCAGCAGCGACTTCCAGAGCACAGATACGCAGTATTTT.

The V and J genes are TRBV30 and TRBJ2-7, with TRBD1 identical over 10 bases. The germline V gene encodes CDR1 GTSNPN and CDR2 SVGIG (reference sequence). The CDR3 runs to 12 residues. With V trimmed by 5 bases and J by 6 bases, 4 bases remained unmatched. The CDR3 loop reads CAWGTGVSEQYF. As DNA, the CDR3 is TGTGCCTGGGGGACAGGGGTAAGCGAGCAGTACTTC.

For the CDR3, the DNA is TGTGCCAGCAGCGCAGGGTTGGGGACCCAAGAGACCCAGTACTTC. Translating it yields CASSAGLGTQETQYF. The rearrangement uses TRBV6-5 and TRBJ2-5; D possibly matches TRBD1 or TRBD2 (5 bases each). V lost 6 bases and J lost 1, with 15 bases in between. Germline CDR1 reads MNHEY; CDR2 reads SVGAGI. This CDR3 region has 15 residues.

CDR3 loop: CASSLHRDRGTDTQYF. The CDR3, as DNA: TGTGCCAGCAGCCTACACCGGGACAGGGGGACAGATACGCAGTATTTT. The J gene is TRBJ2-3, the V gene TRBV7-3; 11 bases agree with TRBD1. The CDR3 sequence is 16 residues long. J lost 3 bases, V lost 5 bases, and 7 bases had no gene match. CDR1 SGHTA and CDR2 FQGTGA come from the germline V gene.

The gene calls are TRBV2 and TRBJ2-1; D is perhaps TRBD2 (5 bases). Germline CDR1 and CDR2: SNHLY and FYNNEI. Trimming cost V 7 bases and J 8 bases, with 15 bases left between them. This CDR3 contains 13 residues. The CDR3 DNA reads TGTGCCAGCACCCGAGGGATAGACGATGAGCAGTTCTTC. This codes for CASTRGIDDEQFF. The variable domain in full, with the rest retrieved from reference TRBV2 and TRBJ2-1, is EPEVTQTPSHQVTQMGQEVILRCVPISNHLYFYWYRQILGQKVEFLVSFYNNEISEKSEIFDDQFSVERPDGSNFTLKIRSTKLEDSAMYFCASTRGIDDEQFFGPGTRLTVL.

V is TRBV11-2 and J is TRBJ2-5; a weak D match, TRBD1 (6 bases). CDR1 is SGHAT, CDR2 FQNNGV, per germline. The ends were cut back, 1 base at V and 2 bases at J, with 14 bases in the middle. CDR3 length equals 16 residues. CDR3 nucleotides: TGTGCCAGCAGCTTAGCGGTGTCCAGGGGACAAGAGACCCAGTACTTC. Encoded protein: CASSLAVSRGQETQYF.

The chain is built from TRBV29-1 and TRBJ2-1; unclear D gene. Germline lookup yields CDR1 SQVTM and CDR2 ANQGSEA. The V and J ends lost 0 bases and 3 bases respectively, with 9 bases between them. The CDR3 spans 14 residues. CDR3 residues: CSVEDLGGYNEQFF. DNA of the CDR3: TGCAGCGTTGAAGATCTCGGCGGCTACAATGAGCAGTTCTTC.

In DNA, the CDR3 is TGCAGCGTTGAACCGGACGGGTCCTACGAGCAGTACTTC. Translated, it gives CSVEPDGSYEQYF. V usage is TRBV29-1 and J usage is TRBJ2-7; D is ambiguous. V shed 2 bases and J shed 1 base, with 9 bases lying between them. Germline CDR1 reads SQVTM; CDR2 reads ANQGSEA. CDR3 size: 13 residues.

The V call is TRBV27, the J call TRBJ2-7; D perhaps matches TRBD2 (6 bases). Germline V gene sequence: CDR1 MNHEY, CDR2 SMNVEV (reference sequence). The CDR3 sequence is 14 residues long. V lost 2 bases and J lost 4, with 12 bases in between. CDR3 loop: CASSLGAGRYEQYF. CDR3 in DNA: TGTGCCAGCAGTTTAGGCGCAGGGAGGTACGAGCAGTACTTC.

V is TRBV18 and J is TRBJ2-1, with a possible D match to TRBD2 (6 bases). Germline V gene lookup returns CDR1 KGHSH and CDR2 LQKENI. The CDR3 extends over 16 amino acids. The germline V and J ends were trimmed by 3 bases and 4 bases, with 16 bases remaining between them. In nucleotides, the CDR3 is TGTGCCAGCTCACCCCAAGCTCTTGGGGGGTACAATGAGCAGTTCTTC. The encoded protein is CASSPQALGGYNEQFF.

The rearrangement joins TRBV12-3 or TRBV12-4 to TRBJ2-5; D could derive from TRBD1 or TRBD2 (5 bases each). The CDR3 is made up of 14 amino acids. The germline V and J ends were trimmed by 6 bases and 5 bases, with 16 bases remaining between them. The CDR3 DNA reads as TGTGCCAGCAGAGGGGACCTTACGGGGGAGACCCAGTACTTC. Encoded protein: CASRGDLTGETQYF.